The clone carrying this T cell receptor (beta chain) was observed at least ten times. Then a second PCR, running about 6 to 12 cycles, was carried out with a sample-barcoded 5' primer and a J-beta primer mix. TCRdb analysed the 5' RACE reads with MiXCR anew, one entry per CDR3 protein. This sample has fewer than 900,000 distinct CDR3 sequences, with under 40% found just once. This sample is part of a study of blood T cells in healthy people across ages. CDR1 is ENHRY, CDR2 SYGVKD, per germline. This CDR3 comprises 11 residues. V was trimmed by 6 bases and J by 5 bases, leaving 5 bases between them. Specimen: blood. This TCR was sampled from a man younger than 35 in good health. V and J are TRBV10-3 and TRBJ2-1; maybe TRBD1 (5 bases). CDR3 nucleotides: TGTGCCATCAGGACAGACAATGAGCAGTTCTTC. Protein product: CAIRTDNEQFF.